These 17 T cell receptor beta chains were all obtained from the same sample, sequenced in a study of tumor and adjacent non-tumor tissue in lung cancer. The template was RNA from unsorted bulk tissue. TCRbeta libraries were built with three rounds of nested PCR, modified from ARM-PCR. TCRdb used MiXCR to reprocess the multiplex PCR reads, holding one entry per CDR3 protein. The sample has about 200,000 distinct CDR3 sequences; 60% to 75% are singletons. Sequenced material: lung tumor tissue. These receptors came from a man in his sixties with non-small cell lung cancer.

The chain uses TRBV11-2 and TRBJ1-4; D uncertain. In germline, CDR1 is SGHAT, CDR2 FQNNGV. CDR3 length equals 13 residues. Between the trimmed V and J ends, which lost 3 bases and 3 bases, there was a span of 5 bases. CDR3 coding DNA: TGTGCCAGCAGCTTTTACTCTAATGAAAAACTGTTTTTT. Protein product: CASSFYSNEKLFF. Using reference TRBV11-2 and TRBJ1-4 for the parts outside the CDR3, the full variable domain is EAGVAQSPRYKIIEKRQSVAFWCNPISGHATLYWYQQILGQGPKLLIQFQNNGVVDDSQLPKDRFSAERLKGVDSTLKIQPAKLEDSAVYLCASSFYSNEKLFFGSGTQLSVL.

For this clonotype: A read error may be the cause here, since a much bigger clone is one base away. The rearrangement links TRBV6-5 to TRBJ2-5, with D possibly being TRBD1 (6 bases). CDR1 and CDR2 from the germline V gene are MNHEY and SVGAGI. The germline V and J ends were trimmed by 5 bases and 0 bases, with 19 bases remaining between them. The CDR3 has 17 residues. CDR3 nucleotide sequence: TGTGCCAGCAGTCACGGCGGTTTGAACAGGGACCAAGAGACCCAGTACTTC. As protein: CASSHGGLNRDQETQYF.

This clonotype was observed a single time. A much larger clone sits a single nucleotide away, making a read error possible. The V call is TRBV20-1, the J call TRBJ2-7; unclear D gene. The V end lost 2 bases, the J end lost 1 base, and 12 bases lay between the germline ends. Looked up from germline, CDR1 is DFQATT and CDR2 is SNEGSKA (reference sequence). The CDR3 consists of 14 residues. The CDR3 region is CSARRTGQSYEQYF. The CDR3 DNA follows: TGCAGTGCTAGAAGAACGGGTCAATCCTACGAGCAGTACTTC.

Comments on this clonotype: A read error may account for a junction end that differs from germline. This chain joins TRBV20-1 and TRBJ2-3; a weak D match, TRBD2 (5 bases). The CDR3 runs to 13 residues. Germline values: CDR1 DFQATT, CDR2 SNEGSKA (reference sequence). The CDR3, as DNA: TGCAGTGTTAGAGGGCTACCGGAGGATACTCAGTATTTT. It codes for CSVRGLPEDTQYF.

A single count supports this clonotype. J is TRBJ1-5 and V is TRBV4-2; a weak D match, TRBD1 (6 bases). Germline assignment: CDR1 LGHNA and CDR2 YNFKEQ. The CDR3 is 15 residues long. The V gene lost 1 base and the J gene lost 9 bases, with 16 bases spanning the gap. The CDR3 reads CASSQATGPGRPQHF. In nucleotides, the CDR3 is TGTGCCAGCAGCCAAGCAACAGGGCCGGGTCGGCCCCAGCATTTT.

This clonotype was counted at least ten times. The chain uses TRBV12-3 or TRBV12-4 and TRBJ2-5; possible D gene TRBD2, 5 bases. CDR3 length: 14 residues. Trimming shortened V by 3 bases and J by 3 bases, and 11 bases separated the two germline ends. This chain's CDR3 is CASSFRVGEETQYF. CDR3 coding DNA: TGTGCCAGCAGTTTTCGGGTGGGAGAAGAGACCCAGTACTTC.

In regard to this clonotype: It may be a read error: a sequence one base away is much more abundant. The chain carries TRBV4-2 and TRBJ2-5; the D gene is possibly TRBD2 (6 bases). The CDR3 runs 15 residues. Germline V gene data show CDR1 as LGHNA and CDR2 as YNFKEQ. V was trimmed by 0 bases and J by 4 bases, leaving 12 bases between them. The CDR3 region is CASSQDGGPGETQYF. DNA of the CDR3: TGTGCCAGCAGCCAAGACGGGGGACCTGGAGAGACCCAGTACTTC.

The chain joins TRBV20-1 to TRBJ2-3; TRBD2 might be the D (6 bases). Germline V CDR1 and CDR2: DFQATT, SNEGSKA (reference sequence). Trimming cost V 5 bases and J 2 bases, with 14 bases left between them. The CDR3 is made up of 14 amino acids. The CDR3 spells CSASTSEVTDTQYF. CDR3 bases: TGCAGTGCTTCGACTAGTGAGGTCACAGATACGCAGTATTTT.

Comments on this clonotype: This may be a read error: a much more frequent sequence differs by one nucleotide. J is TRBJ1-6 and V is TRBV30; TRBD1 agrees at 8 bases. The CDR3 has 15 residues. Germline V gives CDR1 GTSNPN, CDR2 SVGIG (reference sequence). CDR3 region: CAWSVLGQVNSPLQF. For the CDR3, the DNA is TGTGCCTGGAGTGTACTGGGACAGGTTAATTCACCCCTCCAGTTT.

CDR3 residues: CASSETRTGTDTQYF. In DNA, the CDR3 is TGTGCCAGCAGTGAAACGAGGACAGGAACGGATACGCAGTATTTT. This rearrangement joins TRBV6-6 to TRBJ2-3, with 7 nucleotides matching TRBD1. Per germline, CDR1 MNHNY and CDR2 SVGAGI (reference sequence). V trimming: 5 bases; J trimming: 6 bases; junction bases outside the gene matches: 11. The CDR3 runs 15 residues.

Details on this clonotype: A single base separates this from a much larger clone, so it may be a read error. The CDR3 protein is CASSLRTGGIETQYF. CDR3 sequence (DNA): TGTGCCAGCAGTCTCCGGACAGGGGGCATAGAGACCCAGTACTTC. The rearrangement joins TRBV12-3 or TRBV12-4 to TRBJ2-5; 11 positions match TRBD1. This CDR3 region has 15 residues. V gave up 5 bases and J gave up 4 bases; unmatched junction bases: 6.

Of note for this clonotype: Lacking the conserved final phenylalanine or tryptophan, this CDR3 likely reflects a read error. This chain joins TRBV4-2 and TRBJ1-4, with a weak D call TRBD1 (6 bases). Germline lookup yields CDR1 LGHNA and CDR2 YNFKEQ. CDR3 length: 14 residues. DNA of the CDR3: TGTGCAAGCAGCCATCGGGGGCCAAAAGAAAAACTGTTTAAT. Translating gives CASSHRGPKEKLFN.

This clonotype was seen just once. One junction end disagrees with the germline gene, perhaps due to a read error. The V and J genes are TRBV6-1 and TRBJ1-2, with D maybe TRBD1 (5 bases). Germline V CDR1 and CDR2: MNHNS, SASEGT. The CDR3 is 14 residues long. CDR3 residues: CASSVDTGDYSYTF. The CDR3, as DNA: TGTGCCAGCTCTGTGGACACTGGGGACTATAGCTACACCTTC.

The chain employs TRBV5-4 and TRBJ2-1, with D possibly TRBD2 on 6 matching bases. The germline V gene has CDR1 SGHNT and CDR2 YYREEE (reference sequence). The V end lost 1 base, the J end lost 3 bases, and 11 bases lay between the germline ends. There are 15 residues in the CDR3. The CDR3 nucleotides are TGTGCCAGCAGCTTGTTCGCGGGAAGCTACAATGAGCAGTTCTTC. This encodes CASSLFAGSYNEQFF.

Remarks on this clonotype: The junction differs from germline at one of its ends, possibly a read error. The rearrangement joins TRBV30 to TRBJ1-6; D remains unclear. The CDR3 runs to 13 residues. Germline lookup yields CDR1 GTSNPN and CDR2 SVGIG (reference sequence). CDR3 protein: CVWTPTVNSPFHF. The CDR3 nucleotides are TGTGTCTGGACCCCGACTGTAAATTCACCCTTCCACTTT.

A note on this clonotype: A read error may produce the germline difference seen at one junction end. The CDR3 loop is CCVTGISGFTGELFF. The CDR3 nucleotides read TGCTGCGTGACCGGGATTAGCGGGTTCACCGGGGAACTGTTTTTT. The chain employs TRBV29-1 and TRBJ2-2, with 7 positions matching TRBD2. CDR3 length: 15 residues. Germline CDR1 and CDR2: SQVTM and ANQGSEA.

Comment on this clonotype: This may be a read error, as it is one base from a much larger clone. This sequence joins TRBV6-1 and TRBJ1-3, with D maybe TRBD1 (5 bases). CDR3 length: 13 amino acids. Germline V gene sequence: CDR1 MNHNS, CDR2 SASEGT. The CDR3 DNA follows: TGTACCAGCACTTCAGGGAATAGAAACACCATATATTTT. Translated, it gives CTSTSGNRNTIYF.